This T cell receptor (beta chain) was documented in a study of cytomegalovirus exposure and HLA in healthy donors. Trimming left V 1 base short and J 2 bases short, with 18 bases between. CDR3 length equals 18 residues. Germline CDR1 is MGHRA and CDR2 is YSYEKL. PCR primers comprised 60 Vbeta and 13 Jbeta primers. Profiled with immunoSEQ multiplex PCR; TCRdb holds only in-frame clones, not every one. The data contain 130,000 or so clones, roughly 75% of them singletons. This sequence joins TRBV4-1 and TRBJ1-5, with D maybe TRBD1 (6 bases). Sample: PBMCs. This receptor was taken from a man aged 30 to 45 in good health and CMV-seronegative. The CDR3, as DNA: TGCGCCAGCAGCCAAGTACCTGACAGGCCGACCCGCAATCAGCCCCAGCATTTT. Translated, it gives CASSQVPDRPTRNQPQHF.